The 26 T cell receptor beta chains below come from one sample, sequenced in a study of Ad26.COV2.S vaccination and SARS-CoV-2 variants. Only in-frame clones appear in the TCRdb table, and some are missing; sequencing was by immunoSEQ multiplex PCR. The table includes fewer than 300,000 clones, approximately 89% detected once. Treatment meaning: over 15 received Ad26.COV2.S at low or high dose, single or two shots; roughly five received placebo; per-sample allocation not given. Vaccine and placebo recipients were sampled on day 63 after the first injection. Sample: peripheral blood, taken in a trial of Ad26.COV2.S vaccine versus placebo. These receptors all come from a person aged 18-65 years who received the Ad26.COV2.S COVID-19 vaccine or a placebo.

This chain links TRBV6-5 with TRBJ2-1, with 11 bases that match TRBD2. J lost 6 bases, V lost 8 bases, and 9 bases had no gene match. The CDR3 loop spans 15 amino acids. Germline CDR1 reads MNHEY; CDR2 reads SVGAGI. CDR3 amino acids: CASYLLAGVPNEQFF. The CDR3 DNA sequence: TGTGCCAGCTACCTACTAGCGGGAGTTCCCAATGAGCAGTTCTTC.

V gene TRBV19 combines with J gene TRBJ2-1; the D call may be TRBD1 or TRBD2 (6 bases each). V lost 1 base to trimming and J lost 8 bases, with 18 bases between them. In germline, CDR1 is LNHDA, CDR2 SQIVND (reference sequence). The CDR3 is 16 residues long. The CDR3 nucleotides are TGTGCCAGTAGTATAGTTCCGTCTCTAGGGGGGCATGAGCAGTTCTTC. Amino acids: CASSIVPSLGGHEQFF.

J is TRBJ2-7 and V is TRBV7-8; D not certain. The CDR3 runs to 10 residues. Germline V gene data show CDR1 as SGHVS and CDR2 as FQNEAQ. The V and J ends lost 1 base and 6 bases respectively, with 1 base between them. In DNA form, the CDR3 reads TGTGCCAGCAGCTTAGGCGAGCAGTACTTC. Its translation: CASSLGEQYF.

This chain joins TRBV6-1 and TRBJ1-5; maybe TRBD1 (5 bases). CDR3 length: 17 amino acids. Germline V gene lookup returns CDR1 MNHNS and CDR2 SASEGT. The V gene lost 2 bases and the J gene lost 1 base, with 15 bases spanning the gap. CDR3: CASSEKGWGDSNQPQHF. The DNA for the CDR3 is TGTGCCAGCAGTGAAAAAGGTTGGGGGGACAGCAATCAGCCCCAGCATTTT.

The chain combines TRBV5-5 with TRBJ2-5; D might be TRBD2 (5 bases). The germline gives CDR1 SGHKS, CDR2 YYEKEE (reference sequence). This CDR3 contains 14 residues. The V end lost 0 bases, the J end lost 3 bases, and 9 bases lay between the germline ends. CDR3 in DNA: TGTGCCAGCAGCTTGGACGTGACTAAAGAGACCCAGTACTTC. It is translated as CASSLDVTKETQYF.

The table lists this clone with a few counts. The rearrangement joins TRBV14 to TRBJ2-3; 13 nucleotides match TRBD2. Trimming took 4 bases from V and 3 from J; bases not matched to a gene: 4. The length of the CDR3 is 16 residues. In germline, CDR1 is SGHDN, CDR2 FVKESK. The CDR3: CASSPGLAGVTDTQYF. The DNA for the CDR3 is TGTGCCAGCAGCCCCGGACTAGCGGGAGTGACAGATACGCAGTATTTT. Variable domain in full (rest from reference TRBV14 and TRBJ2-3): EAGVTQFPSHSVIEKGQTVTLRCDPISGHDNLYWYRRVMGKEIKFLLHFVKESKQDESGMPNNRFLAERTGGTYSTLKVQPAELEDSGVYFCASSPGLAGVTDTQYFGPGTRLTVL.

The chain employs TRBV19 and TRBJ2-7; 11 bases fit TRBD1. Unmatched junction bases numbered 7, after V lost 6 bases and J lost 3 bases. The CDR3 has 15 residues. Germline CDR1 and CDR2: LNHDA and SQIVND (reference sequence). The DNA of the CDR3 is TGTGCCAGTAGGGTCCGGGACAGGGGGAACTACGAGCAGTACTTC. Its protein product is CASRVRDRGNYEQYF.

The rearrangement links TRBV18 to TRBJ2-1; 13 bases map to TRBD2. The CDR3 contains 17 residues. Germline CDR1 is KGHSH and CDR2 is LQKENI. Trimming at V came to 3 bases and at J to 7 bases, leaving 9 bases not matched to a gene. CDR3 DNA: TGTGCCAGCTCACCCCGTGGACTAGCGGGAGCGTCAAATGAGCAGTTCTTC. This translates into CASSPRGLAGASNEQFF.

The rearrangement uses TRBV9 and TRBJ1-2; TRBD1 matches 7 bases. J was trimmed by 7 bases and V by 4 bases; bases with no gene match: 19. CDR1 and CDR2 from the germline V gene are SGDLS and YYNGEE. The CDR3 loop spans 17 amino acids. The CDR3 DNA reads TGTGCCAGCAGCCTCAAAGGAACAGGGGCCCCTCTTGGTGGCTACACCTTC. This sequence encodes CASSLKGTGAPLGGYTF.

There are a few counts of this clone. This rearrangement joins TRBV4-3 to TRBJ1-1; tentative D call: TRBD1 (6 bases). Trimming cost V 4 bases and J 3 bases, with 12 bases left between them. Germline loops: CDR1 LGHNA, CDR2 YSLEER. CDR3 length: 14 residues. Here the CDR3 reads CASSPTGGHTEAFF. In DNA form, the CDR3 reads TGCGCCAGCAGCCCAACCGGGGGGCACACTGAAGCTTTCTTT.

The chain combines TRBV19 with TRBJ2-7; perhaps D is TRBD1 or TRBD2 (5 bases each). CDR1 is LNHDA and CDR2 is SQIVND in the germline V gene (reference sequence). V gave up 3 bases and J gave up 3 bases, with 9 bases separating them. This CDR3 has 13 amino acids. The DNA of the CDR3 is TGTGCCAGTAGTATCGGGGCAGTCTACGAGCAGTACTTC. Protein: CASSIGAVYEQYF.

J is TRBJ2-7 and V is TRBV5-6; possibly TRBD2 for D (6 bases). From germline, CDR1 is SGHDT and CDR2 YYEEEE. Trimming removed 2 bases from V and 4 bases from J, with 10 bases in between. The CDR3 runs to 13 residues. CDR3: CASSFTSSYEQYF. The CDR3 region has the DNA TGTGCCAGCAGCTTTACTAGCTCGTACGAGCAGTACTTC.

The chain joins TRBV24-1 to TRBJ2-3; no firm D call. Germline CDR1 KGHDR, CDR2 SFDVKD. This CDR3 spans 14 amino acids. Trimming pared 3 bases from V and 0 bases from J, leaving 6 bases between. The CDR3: CATSDTHSTDTQYF. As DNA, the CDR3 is TGTGCCACCAGTGATACCCATAGCACAGATACGCAGTATTTT.

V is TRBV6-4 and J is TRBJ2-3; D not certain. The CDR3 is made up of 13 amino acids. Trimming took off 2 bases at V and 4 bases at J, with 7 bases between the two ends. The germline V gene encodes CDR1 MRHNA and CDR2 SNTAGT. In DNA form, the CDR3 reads TGTGCCAGCAGTGACCAATCCTCAGATACGCAGTATTTT. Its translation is CASSDQSSDTQYF.

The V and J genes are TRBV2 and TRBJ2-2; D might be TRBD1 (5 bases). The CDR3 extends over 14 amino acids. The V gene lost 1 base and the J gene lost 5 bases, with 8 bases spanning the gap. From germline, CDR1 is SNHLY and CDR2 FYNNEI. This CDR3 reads CASSEVQGTGELFF. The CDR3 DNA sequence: TGTGCCAGCAGTGAAGTTCAGGGAACCGGGGAGCTGTTTTTT.

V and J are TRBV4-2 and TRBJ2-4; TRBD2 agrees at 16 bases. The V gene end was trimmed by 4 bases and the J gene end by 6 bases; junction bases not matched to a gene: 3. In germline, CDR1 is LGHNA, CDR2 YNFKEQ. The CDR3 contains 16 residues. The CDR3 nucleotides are TGTGCCAGCAGCCCCGGGACTAGCGGGAGGGCAAACATTCAGTACTTC. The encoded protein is CASSPGTSGRANIQYF.

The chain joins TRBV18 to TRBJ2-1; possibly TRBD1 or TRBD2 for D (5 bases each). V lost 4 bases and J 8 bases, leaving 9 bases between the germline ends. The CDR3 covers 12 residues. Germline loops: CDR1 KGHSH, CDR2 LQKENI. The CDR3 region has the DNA TGTGCCAGCTCACTGAGAGGGGATGAGCAGTTCTTC. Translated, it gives CASSLRGDEQFF.

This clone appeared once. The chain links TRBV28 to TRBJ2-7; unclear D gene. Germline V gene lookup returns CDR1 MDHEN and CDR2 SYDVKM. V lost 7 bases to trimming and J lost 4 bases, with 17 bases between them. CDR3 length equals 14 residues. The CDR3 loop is CASNTQVKGYEQYF. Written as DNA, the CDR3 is TGTGCCAGCAATACTCAAGTGAAGGGTTACGAGCAGTACTTC.

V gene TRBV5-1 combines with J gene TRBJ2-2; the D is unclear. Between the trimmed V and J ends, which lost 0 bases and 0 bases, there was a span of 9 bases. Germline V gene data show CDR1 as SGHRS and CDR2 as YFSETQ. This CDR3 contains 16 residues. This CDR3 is CASSLASGANTGELFF. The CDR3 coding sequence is TGCGCCAGCAGCTTGGCCTCAGGCGCGAACACCGGGGAGCTGTTTTTT.

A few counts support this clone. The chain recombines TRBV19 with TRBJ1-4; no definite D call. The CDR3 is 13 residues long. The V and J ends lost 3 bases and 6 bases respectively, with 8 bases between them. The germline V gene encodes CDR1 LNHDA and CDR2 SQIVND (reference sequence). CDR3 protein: CASSIFWDEKLFF. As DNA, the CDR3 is TGTGCCAGTAGTATCTTTTGGGATGAAAAACTGTTTTTT.

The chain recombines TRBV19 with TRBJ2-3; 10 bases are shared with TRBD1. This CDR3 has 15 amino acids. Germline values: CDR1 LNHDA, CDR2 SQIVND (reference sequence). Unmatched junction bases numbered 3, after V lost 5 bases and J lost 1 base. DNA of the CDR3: TGTGCCAGTAGTCGACAGGGGGCCCGCACAGATACGCAGTATTTT. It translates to CASSRQGARTDTQYF.

CDR3 bases: TGCGCCAGCAGCCCCATCCCGGGACTAGCGGGAGGCAATGAGCAGTTCTTC. Translating it yields CASSPIPGLAGGNEQFF. The chain couples TRBV5-1 to TRBJ2-1, with 15 bases lining up with TRBD2. Per the germline V gene, CDR1 is SGHRS and CDR2 is YFSETQ. V was pared by 4 bases and J by 6 bases, with 8 bases of the junction left unmatched. The CDR3 runs 17 residues.

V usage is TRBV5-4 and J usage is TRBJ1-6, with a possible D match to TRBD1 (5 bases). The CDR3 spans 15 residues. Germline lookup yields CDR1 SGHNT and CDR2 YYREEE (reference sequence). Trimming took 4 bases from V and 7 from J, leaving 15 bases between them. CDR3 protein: CASSRPGRGNSPLHF. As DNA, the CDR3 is TGTGCCAGCAGCCGTCCGGGACGGGGGAATTCACCCCTCCACTTT.

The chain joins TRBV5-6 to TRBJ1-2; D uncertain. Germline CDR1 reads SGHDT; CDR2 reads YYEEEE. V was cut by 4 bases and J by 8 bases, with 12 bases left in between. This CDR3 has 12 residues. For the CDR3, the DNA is TGTGCCAGCAGCACGGACGTGAGGGGCTACACCTTC. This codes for CASSTDVRGYTF.

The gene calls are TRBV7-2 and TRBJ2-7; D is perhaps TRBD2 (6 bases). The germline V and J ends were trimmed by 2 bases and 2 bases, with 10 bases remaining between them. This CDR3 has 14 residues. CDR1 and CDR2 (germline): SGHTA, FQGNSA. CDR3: CASSLWGLTYEQYF. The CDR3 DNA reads TGTGCCAGCAGCTTATGGGGACTCACCTACGAGCAGTACTTC. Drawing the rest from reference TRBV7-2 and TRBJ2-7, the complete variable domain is GAGVSQSPSNKVTEKGKDVELRCDPISGHTALYWYRQSLGQGLEFLIYFQGNSAPDKSGLPSDRFSAERTGGSVSTLTIQRTQQEDSAVYLCASSLWGLTYEQYFGPGTRLTVT.

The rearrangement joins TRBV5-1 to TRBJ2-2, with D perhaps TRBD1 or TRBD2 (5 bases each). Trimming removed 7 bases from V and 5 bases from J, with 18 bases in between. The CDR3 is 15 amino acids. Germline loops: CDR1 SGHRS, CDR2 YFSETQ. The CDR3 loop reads CASAIGARGTGELFF. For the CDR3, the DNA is TGCGCCAGCGCCATTGGGGCCAGAGGGACCGGGGAGCTGTTTTTT.